A single T cell receptor (beta chain) is shown here with its context. Its antigen is unidentified. This entry belongs to a study of blood T cells in healthy people across ages. PCR was performed a second time for roughly 7 to 11 cycles using a sample-barcoded 5' primer and a J-beta primer mix. Template switching added a 12-random-nucleotide identifier to every cDNA molecule. TCRdb independently ran MiXCR on the 5' RACE reads; one entry per CDR3 protein. The sample lists roughly 1,700,000 distinct CDR3 sequences; roughly 27% were seen once. This CDR3 comprises 14 residues. Germline V gene lookup returns CDR1 MDHEN and CDR2 SYDVKM. V was clipped by 4 bases and J by 6 bases, with 15 bases between them. Study results and limitations: Samples with more naive T cells showed higher observed beta diversity. It was the long-lived donors that had more naive CD4+ cells and higher diversity than aged donors. Any conclusive comparison of naive versus antigen-experienced cells was prevented by using unsorted PBMCs.

V usage is TRBV28 and J usage is TRBJ1-2; D unresolved. The sample consisted of blood. This receptor was identified in a woman aged 30 to 39 in good health. DNA for the CDR3: TGTGCCAGCAGTTCAACCTCGGAGGTTCATGGCTACACCTTC. Translating it yields CASSSTSEVHGYTF.